Below, 8 T cell receptor beta chains from the same sample are listed, as sequenced in a study of OX40 agonist ivuxolimab in advanced cancers. Library construction relied on the immunoSEQ multiplex PCR assay. TCRdb obtained this table from immuneACCESS and retained in-frame rearrangements with V and J assigned. These tables miss some clones; where compared with another copy, unresolved V genes account for less than half of the shortfall, and the remainder is unexplained. This sample lists about 100,000 clones; around 90% were detected once. Approximately 1.1% of the sample is taken by the ten largest. Sample: CD4+ or CD8+ T cells sorted from blood, taken in a trial of the OX40 agonist ivuxolimab. Receptors were obtained from an adult with an advanced solid tumor such as melanoma, head and neck, liver or kidney cancer.

J is TRBJ2-2 and V is TRBV2; the D gene is possibly TRBD1 (5 bases). The CDR3 is 15 amino acids. Germline V CDR1 and CDR2: SNHLY, FYNNEI. Trimming cost V 1 base and J 6 bases, with 12 bases left between them. This chain's CDR3 is CASSEEELGAGELFF. As DNA, the CDR3 is TGTGCCAGCAGTGAAGAGGAATTAGGGGCCGGGGAGCTGTTTTTT.

The J gene is TRBJ2-5, the V gene TRBV5-1; D remains ambiguous. Germline values: CDR1 SGHRS, CDR2 YFSETQ. V lost 1 base to trimming and J lost 5 bases, with 9 bases between them. This CDR3 region has 13 residues. The CDR3 DNA follows: TGCGCCAGCAGCTTGCTTGACTGGGAGACCCAGTACTTC. It translates to CASSLLDWETQYF.

This sequence joins TRBV14 and TRBJ2-5; 14 nucleotides align to TRBD2. CDR3 length: 17 amino acids. The trim removed 0 bases at V and 3 bases at J, leaving 3 bases unmatched. Germline CDR1 is SGHDN and CDR2 is FVKESK. The CDR3 loop reads CASSQEGGLAGEETQYF. Here the CDR3 DNA reads TGTGCCAGCAGCCAAGAAGGGGGACTAGCGGGGGAAGAGACCCAGTACTTC.

The rearrangement links TRBV9 to TRBJ2-1, with 11 bases lining up with TRBD2. The germline V gene has CDR1 SGDLS and CDR2 YYNGEE. With 0 bases clipped from V and 0 bases from J, the junction kept 5 bases outside the gene matches. The CDR3 is 18 amino acids. The DNA for the CDR3 is TGTGCCAGCAGCGTAGCGACTAGCGGGACCGTCTCCTACAATGAGCAGTTCTTC. Translating gives CASSVATSGTVSYNEQFF. Together with reference TRBV9 and TRBJ2-1, the CDR3 gives the full variable domain: DSGVTQTPKHLITATGQRVTLRCSPRSGDLSVYWYQQSLDQGLQFLIQYYNGEERAKGNILERFSAQQFPDLHSELNLSSLELGDSALYFCASSVATSGTVSYNEQFFGPGTRLTVL.

The chain combines TRBV19 with TRBJ2-7; possibly TRBD1 for D (6 bases). CDR1 and CDR2 from the germline V gene are LNHDA and SQIVND (reference sequence). The CDR3 extends over 16 amino acids. Trimming removed 6 bases at V and 2 bases at J, with 20 bases between. The CDR3 sequence: CASREEQGGAAYEQYF. The CDR3 region has the DNA TGTGCCAGTAGAGAGGAACAGGGCGGTGCCGCCTACGAGCAGTACTTC.

The chain links TRBV7-9 to TRBJ1-5, with D perhaps TRBD1 (5 bases). The CDR3 extends over 14 amino acids. V dropped 3 bases and J dropped 5 bases, with 11 bases sitting between them. Germline V lookup: CDR1 SEHNR, CDR2 FQNEAQ (reference sequence). The CDR3 sequence is CASSLAGKDQPQHF. Here the CDR3 DNA reads TGTGCCAGCAGCTTGGCAGGGAAGGATCAGCCCCAGCATTTT.

The chain is built from TRBV28 and TRBJ2-5, with a weak D call TRBD2 (6 bases). Trimming left V 2 bases short and J 4 bases short, with 14 bases between. Germline V gives CDR1 MDHEN, CDR2 SYDVKM. CDR3 size: 15 residues. Written as DNA, the CDR3 is TGTGCCAGCAGTTTAGAGGGAGGAGGTGGAGAGACCCAGTACTTC. It is translated as CASSLEGGGGETQYF. Together with reference TRBV28 and TRBJ2-5, the CDR3 gives the full variable domain: DVKVTQSSRYLVKRTGEKVFLECVQDMDHENMFWYRQDPGLGLRLIYFSYDVKMKEKGDIPEGYSVSREKKERFSLILESASTNQTSMYLCASSLEGGGGETQYFGPGTRLLVL.

The chain carries TRBV6-5 and TRBJ1-1; 9 bases match TRBD1. CDR1 is MNHEY and CDR2 is SVGAGI in the germline V gene. V was clipped by 6 bases and J by 7 bases; unmatched bases: 9. There are 14 residues in the CDR3. The DNA of the CDR3 is TGTGCCAGCAGGAAGACAGGGGGTCCTGGTGAAGCTTTCTTT. Protein sequence: CASRKTGGPGEAFF.